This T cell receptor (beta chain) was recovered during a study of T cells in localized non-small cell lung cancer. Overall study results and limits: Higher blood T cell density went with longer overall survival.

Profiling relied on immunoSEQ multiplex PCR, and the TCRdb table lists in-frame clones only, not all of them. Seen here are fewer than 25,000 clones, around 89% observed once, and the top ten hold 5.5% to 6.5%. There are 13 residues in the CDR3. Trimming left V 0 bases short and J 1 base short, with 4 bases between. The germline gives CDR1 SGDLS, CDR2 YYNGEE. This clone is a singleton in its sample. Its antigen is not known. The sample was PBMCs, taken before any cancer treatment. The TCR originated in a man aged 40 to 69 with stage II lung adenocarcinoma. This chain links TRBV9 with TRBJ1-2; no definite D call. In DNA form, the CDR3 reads TGTGCCAGCAGCGTAGACGGTAACTATGGCTACACCTTC. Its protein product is CASSVDGNYGYTF.